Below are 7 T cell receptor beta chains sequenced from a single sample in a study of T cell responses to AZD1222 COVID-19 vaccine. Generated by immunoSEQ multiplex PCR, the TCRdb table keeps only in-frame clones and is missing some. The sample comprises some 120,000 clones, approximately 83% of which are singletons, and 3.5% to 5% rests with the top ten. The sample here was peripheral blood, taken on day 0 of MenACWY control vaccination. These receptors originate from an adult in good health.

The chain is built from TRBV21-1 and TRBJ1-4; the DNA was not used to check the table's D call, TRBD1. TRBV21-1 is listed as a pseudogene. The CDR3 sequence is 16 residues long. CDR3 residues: CASSKDTGGGDEKLFF. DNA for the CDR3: TGTGCCAGCAGCAAGGACACAGGGGGCGGAGATGAAAAACTGTTTTTT.

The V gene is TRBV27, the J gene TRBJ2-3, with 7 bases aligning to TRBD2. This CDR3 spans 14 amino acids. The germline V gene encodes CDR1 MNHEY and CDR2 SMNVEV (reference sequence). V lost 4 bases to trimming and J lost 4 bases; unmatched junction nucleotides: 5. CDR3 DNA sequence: TGTGCCAGCAGTTATTCTGCGGGGGCAGATACGCAGTATTTT. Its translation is CASSYSAGADTQYF.

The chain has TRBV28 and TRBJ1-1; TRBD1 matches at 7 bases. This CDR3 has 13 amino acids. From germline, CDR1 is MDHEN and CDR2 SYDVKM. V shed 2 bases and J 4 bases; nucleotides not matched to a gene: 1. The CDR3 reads CASSLRGPTEAFF. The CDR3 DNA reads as TGTGCCAGCAGTTTAAGGGGGCCCACTGAAGCTTTCTTT.

CDR3 amino acids: CASSHYGNHEAVYGYTF. The DNA for the CDR3 is TGTGCCAGCAGCCATTACGGGAATCACGAGGCAGTCTATGGCTACACCTTC. The chain is built from TRBV14 and TRBJ1-2; no clear D gene. CDR3 size: 17 residues. CDR1 SGHDN and CDR2 FVKESK come from the germline V gene. Trimming removed 3 bases at V and 4 bases at J, with 21 bases between.

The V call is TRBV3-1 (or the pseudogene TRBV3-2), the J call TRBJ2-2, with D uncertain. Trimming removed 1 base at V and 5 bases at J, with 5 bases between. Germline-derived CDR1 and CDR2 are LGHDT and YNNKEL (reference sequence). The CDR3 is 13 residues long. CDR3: CASSQVVTGELFF. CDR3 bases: TGTGCCAGCAGCCAAGTTGTGACCGGGGAGCTGTTTTTT.

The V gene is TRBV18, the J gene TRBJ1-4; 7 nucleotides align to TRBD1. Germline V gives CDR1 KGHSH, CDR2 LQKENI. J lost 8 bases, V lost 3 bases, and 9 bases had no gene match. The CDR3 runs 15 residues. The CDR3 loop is CASSPNRQGDEKLFF. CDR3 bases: TGTGCCAGCTCACCCAATCGACAGGGTGACGAAAAACTGTTTTTT.

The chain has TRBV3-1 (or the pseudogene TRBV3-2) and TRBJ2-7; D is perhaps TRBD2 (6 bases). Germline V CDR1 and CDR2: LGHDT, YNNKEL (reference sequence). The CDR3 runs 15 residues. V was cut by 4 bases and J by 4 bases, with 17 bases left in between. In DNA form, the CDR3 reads TGTGCCAGCAGCCCATCTCTGGGGGGTTATTACGAGCAGTACTTC. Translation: CASSPSLGGYYEQYF.